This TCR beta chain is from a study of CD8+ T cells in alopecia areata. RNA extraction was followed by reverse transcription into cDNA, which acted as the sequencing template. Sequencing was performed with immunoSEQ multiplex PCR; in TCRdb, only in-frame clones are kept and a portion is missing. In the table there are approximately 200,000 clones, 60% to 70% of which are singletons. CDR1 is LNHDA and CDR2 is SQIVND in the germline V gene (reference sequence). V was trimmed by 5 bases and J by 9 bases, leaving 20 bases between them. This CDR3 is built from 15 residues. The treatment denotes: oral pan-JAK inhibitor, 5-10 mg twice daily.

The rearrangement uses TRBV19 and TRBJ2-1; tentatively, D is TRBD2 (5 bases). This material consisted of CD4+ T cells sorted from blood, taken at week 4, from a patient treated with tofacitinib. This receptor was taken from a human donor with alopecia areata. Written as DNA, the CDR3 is TGTGCCAGTAGTTCAGACTACCCTGGATCGGGTGAGCAGTTCTTC. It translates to CASSSDYPGSGEQFF.